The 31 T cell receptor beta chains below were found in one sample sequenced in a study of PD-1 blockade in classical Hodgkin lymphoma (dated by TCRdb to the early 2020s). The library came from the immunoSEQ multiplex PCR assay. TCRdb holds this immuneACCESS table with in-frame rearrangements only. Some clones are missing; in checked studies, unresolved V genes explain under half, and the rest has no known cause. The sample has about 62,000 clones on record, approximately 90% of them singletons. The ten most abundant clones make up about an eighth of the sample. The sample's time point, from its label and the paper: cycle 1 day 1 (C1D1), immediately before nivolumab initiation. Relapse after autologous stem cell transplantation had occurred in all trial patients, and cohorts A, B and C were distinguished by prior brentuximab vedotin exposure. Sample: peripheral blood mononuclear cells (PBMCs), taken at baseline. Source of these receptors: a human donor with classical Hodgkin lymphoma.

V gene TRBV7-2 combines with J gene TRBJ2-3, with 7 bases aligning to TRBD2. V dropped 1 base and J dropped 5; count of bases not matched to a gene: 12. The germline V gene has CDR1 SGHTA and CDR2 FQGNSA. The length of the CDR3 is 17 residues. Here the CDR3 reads CASSLELRAGFVDTQYF. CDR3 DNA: TGTGCCAGCAGCTTAGAGTTGCGAGCGGGGTTTGTAGATACGCAGTATTTT. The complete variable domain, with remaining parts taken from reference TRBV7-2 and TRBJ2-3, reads GAGVSQSPSNKVTEKGKDVELRCDPISGHTALYWYRQSLGQGLEFLIYFQGNSAPDKSGLPSDRFSAERTGGSVSTLTIQRTQQEDSAVYLCASSLELRAGFVDTQYFGPGTRLTVL.

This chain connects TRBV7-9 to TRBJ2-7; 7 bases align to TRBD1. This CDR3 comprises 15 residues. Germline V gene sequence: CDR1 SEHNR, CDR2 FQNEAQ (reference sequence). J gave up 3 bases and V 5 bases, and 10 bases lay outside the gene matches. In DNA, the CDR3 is TGTGCCAGCAGCCAGAGAAGGGACAGTAACTACGAGCAGTACTTC. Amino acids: CASSQRRDSNYEQYF. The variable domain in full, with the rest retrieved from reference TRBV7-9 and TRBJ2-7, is DTGVSQNPRHKITKRGQNVTFRCDPISEHNRLYWYRQTLGQGPEFLTYFQNEAQLEKSRLLSDRFSAERPKGSFSTLEIQRTEQGDSAMYLCASSQRRDSNYEQYFGPGTRLTVT.

The CDR3 region is CASSLNGLTEYNEQFF. CDR3 nucleotides: TGCGCCAGCAGCTTGAATGGGTTAACAGAGTACAATGAGCAGTTCTTC. V is TRBV5-1 and J is TRBJ2-1; D unclear. The CDR3 contains 16 residues. The germline V and J ends were trimmed by 1 base and 4 bases, with 15 bases remaining between them. The germline V gene encodes CDR1 SGHRS and CDR2 YFSETQ.

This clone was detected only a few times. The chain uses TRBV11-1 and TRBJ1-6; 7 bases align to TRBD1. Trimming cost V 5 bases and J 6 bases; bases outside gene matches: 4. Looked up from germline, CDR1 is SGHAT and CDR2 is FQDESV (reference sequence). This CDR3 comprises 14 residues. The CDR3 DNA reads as TGTGCCAGCAGCACAGGGGCGGGTAATTCACCCCTCCACTTT. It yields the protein CASSTGAGNSPLHF.

CDR3 bases: TGTGCCAGCAGCTTTCAGGACAGGGCGTCCACCGGGGAGCTGTTTTTT. Its protein product is CASSFQDRASTGELFF. The chain carries TRBV7-9 and TRBJ2-2; TRBD1 matches 8 bases. Trimming cost V 3 bases and J 4 bases; bases outside gene matches: 7. The CDR3 extends over 16 amino acids. Germline loops: CDR1 SEHNR, CDR2 FQNEAQ (reference sequence).

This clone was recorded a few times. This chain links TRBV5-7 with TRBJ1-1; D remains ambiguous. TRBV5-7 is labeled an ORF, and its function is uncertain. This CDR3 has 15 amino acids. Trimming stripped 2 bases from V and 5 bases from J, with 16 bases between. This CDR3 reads CASSLGAWDPTEAFF. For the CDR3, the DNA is TGTGCCAGCAGCTTAGGTGCGTGGGATCCGACTGAAGCTTTCTTT.

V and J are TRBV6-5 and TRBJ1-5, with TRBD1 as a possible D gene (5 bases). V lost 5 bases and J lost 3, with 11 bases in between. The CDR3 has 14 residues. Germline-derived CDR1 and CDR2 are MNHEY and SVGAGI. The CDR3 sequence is CASSPGRVNQPQHF. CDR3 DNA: TGTGCCAGCAGTCCGGGGCGGGTCAATCAGCCCCAGCATTTT.

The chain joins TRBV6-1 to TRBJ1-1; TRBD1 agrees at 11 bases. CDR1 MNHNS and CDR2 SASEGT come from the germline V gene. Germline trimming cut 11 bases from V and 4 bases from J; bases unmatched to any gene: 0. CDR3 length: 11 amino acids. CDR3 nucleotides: TGTGCCGGGACAGGGGGCACTGAAGCTTTCTTT. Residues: CAGTGGTEAFF.

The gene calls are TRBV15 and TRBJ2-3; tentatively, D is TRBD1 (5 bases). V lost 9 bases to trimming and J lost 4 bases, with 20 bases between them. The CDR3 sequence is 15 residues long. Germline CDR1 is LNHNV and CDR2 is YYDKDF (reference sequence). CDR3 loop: CATSPGRQGSDTQYF. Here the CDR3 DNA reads TGTGCCACATCCCCCGGTAGGCAGGGCTCAGATACGCAGTATTTT.

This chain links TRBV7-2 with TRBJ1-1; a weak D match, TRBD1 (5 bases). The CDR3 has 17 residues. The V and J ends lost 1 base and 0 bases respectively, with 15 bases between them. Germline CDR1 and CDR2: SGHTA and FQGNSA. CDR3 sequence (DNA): TGTGCCAGCAGCTTAGGCGGATATGACAGCTTGAACACTGAAGCTTTCTTT. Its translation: CASSLGGYDSLNTEAFF.

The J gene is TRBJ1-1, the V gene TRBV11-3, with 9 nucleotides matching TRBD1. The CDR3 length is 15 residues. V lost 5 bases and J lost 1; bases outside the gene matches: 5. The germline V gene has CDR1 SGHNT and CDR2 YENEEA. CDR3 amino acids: CASSQGTGRNTEAFF. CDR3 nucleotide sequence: TGTGCCAGCAGCCAGGGGACAGGGCGGAACACTGAAGCTTTCTTT.

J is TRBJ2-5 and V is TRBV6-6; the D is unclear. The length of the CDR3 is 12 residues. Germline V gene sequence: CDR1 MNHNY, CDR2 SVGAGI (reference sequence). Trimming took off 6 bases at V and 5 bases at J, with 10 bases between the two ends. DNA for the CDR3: TGTGCCAGCAGCGGGCTGAGGGAGACCCAGTACTTC. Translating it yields CASSGLRETQYF.

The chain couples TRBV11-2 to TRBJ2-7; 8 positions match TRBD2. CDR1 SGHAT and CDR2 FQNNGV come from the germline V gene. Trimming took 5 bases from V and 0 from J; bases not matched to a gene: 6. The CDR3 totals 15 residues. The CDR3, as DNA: TGTGCCAGCAGCATAGCGGGGCCCGTCTCCTACGAGCAGTACTTC. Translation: CASSIAGPVSYEQYF.

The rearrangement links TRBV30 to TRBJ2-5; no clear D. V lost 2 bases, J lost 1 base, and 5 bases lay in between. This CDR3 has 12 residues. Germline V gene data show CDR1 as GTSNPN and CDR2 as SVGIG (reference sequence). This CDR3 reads CAWSYIQETQYF. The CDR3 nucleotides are TGTGCCTGGAGTTATATCCAAGAGACCCAGTACTTC.

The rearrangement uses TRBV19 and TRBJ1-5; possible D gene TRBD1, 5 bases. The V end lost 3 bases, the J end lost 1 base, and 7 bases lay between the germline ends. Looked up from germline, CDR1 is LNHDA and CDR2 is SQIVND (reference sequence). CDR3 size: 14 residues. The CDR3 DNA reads TGTGCCAGTAGTATTTGGGGGAGCAATCAGCCCCAGCATTTT. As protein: CASSIWGSNQPQHF.

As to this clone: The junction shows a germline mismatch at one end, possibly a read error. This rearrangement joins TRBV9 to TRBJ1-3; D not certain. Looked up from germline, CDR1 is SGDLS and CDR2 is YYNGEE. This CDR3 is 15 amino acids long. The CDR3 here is CASSVGSLSRNTIYF. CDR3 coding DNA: TGTGCCAGCAGCGTAGGCAGTCTCTCTCGAAACACCATATATTTT.

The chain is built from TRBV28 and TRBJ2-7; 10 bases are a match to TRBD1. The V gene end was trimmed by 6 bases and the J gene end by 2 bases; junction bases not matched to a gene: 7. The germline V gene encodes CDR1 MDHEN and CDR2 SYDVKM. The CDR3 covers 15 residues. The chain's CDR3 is CASSAPGQGTYEQYF. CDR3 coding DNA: TGTGCCAGCAGCGCGCCGGGACAGGGGACCTACGAGCAGTACTTC.

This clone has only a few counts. The CDR3 sequence is CASTRTGRDTEAFF. The CDR3 coding sequence is TGTGCCAGCACCCGGACAGGGAGGGACACTGAAGCTTTCTTT. J is TRBJ1-1 and V is TRBV11-2, with TRBD1 matching 8 bases. The V segment lost 7 bases and the J segment 3 bases; nucleotides outside the gene matches: 7. The CDR3 is 14 amino acids. The V gene's germline CDR1 is SGHAT and CDR2 FQNNGV.

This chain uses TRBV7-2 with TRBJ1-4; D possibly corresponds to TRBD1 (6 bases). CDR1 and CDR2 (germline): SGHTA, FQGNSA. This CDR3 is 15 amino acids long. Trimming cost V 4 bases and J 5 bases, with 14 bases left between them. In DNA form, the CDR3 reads TGTGCCAGCAGCTCCTCGACAGGATTGAATGAAAAACTGTTTTTT. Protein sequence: CASSSSTGLNEKLFF.

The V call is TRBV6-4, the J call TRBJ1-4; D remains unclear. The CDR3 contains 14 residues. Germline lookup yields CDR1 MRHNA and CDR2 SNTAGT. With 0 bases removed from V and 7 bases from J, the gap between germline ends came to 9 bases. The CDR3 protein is CASSDSLGSEKLFF. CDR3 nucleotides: TGTGCCAGCAGTGACTCCTTAGGGAGTGAAAAACTGTTTTTT.

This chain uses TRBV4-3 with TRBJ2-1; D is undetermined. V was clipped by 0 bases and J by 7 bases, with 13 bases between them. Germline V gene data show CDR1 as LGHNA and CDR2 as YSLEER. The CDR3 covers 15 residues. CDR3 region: CASSQDNVKTNEQFF. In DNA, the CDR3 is TGCGCCAGCAGCCAAGATAATGTTAAAACAAATGAGCAGTTCTTC.

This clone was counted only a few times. The CDR3 DNA follows: TGTGCCACCAGACTCGGGGGGCGGATCGACTATGGCTACACCTTC. Protein: CATRLGGRIDYGYTF. The chain joins TRBV15 to TRBJ1-2; weak D call: TRBD1 (6 bases). V was clipped by 6 bases and J by 3 bases, with 17 bases between them. The CDR3 loop spans 15 amino acids. Looked up from germline, CDR1 is LNHNV and CDR2 is YYDKDF (reference sequence).

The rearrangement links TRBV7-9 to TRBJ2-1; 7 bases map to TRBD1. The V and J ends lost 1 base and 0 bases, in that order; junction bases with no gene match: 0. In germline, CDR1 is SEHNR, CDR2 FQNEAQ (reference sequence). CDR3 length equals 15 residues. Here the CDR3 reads CASSLGTGSYNEQFF. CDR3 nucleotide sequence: TGTGCCAGCAGCTTAGGGACAGGCTCCTACAATGAGCAGTTCTTC.

The CDR3 protein is CASSPADSRVATEAFF. CDR3 DNA sequence: TGTGCCAGCAGCCCAGCAGACTCCAGGGTAGCGACTGAAGCTTTCTTT. This rearrangement joins TRBV7-2 to TRBJ1-1; tentatively, D is TRBD1 (5 bases). V shed 5 bases and J shed 5 bases, with 21 bases lying between them. Germline V gene data show CDR1 as SGHTA and CDR2 as FQGNSA. CDR3 length: 16 residues.

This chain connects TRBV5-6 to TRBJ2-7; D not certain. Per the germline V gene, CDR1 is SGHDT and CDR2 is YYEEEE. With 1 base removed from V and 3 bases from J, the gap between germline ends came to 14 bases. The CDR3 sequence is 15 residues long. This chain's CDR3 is CASSLFSLLSYEQYF. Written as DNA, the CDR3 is TGTGCCAGCAGCTTGTTTTCACTACTAAGCTACGAGCAGTACTTC.

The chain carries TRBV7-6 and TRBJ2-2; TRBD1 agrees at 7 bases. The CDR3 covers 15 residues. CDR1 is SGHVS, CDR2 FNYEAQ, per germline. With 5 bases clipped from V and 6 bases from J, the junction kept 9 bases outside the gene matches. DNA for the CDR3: TGTGCCAGCAGCCCTGTAAGAGGGGGCCCCGGGGAGCTGTTTTTT. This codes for CASSPVRGGPGELFF.

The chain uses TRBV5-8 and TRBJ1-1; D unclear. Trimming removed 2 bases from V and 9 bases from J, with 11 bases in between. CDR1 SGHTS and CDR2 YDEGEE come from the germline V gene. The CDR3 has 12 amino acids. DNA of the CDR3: TGTGCCAGCAGCTTTGGACCGAATAAAGCTTTCTTT. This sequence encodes CASSFGPNKAFF.

The CDR3 nucleotides are TGTGCCAGTAGTATAGATCCGTTTAGATGGTCGACAGGGTTGACCGGGGAGCTGTTTTTT. Translating it yields CASSIDPFRWSTGLTGELFF. This chain uses TRBV19 with TRBJ2-2; the match to TRBD1 covers 7 bases. The CDR3 length is 20 residues. CDR1 is LNHDA and CDR2 is SQIVND in the germline V gene (reference sequence). After removal of 0 bases from V and 5 bases from J, the junction contained 18 bases not matched to a gene.

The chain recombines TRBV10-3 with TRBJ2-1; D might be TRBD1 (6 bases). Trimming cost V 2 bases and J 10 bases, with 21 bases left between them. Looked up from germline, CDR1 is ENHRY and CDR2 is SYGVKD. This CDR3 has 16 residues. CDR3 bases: TGTGCCATCAGTGAGACTGGGACACGGAATGCTGGGGAGCAGTTCTTC. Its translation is CAISETGTRNAGEQFF.

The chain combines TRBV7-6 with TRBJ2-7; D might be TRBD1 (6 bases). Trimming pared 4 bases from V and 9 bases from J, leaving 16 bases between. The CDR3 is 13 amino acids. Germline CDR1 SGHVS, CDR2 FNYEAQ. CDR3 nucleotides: TGTGCCAGCAGCTCTGGACAGTCCGGCGGGCAGTACTTC. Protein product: CASSSGQSGGQYF. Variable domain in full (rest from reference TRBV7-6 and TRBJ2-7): GAGVSQSPRYKVTKRGQDVALRCDPISGHVSLYWYRQALGQGPEFLTYFNYEAQQDKSGLPNDRFSAERPEGSISTLTIQRTEQRDSAMYRCASSSGQSGGQYFGPGTRLTVT.

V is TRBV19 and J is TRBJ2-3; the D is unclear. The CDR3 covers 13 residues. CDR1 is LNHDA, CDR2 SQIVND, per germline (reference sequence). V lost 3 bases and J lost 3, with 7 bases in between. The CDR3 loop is CASSMRNTDTQYF. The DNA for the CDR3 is TGTGCCAGTAGTATGAGGAATACAGATACGCAGTATTTT.